This TCR beta chain was captured in a study of CD8+CD57+ T cells in acquired aplastic anemia. In the study overall: The sorted CD4+ and CD8+ cells yielded an average roughly 3 ug of DNA.

V was clipped by 7 bases and J by 14 bases; unmatched bases: 8. There are 12 residues in the CDR3. Germline V lookup: CDR1 KGHDR, CDR2 SFDVKD. Investigators profiled TCR beta VDJ and CDR3 from genomic DNA template. TCRdb analysed the reads with MiXCR anew, one entry per CDR3 protein. The sample shows under 350,000 distinct CDR3 sequences, approximately 57% of them seen only once. The sample consisted of sorted CD4+, CD8+, or CD8+CD57+ T cells (not recorded which) from PBMCs. The clonotype was recovered from a human donor with severe aplastic anemia or a healthy control (not recorded which). V usage is TRBV24-1 and J usage is TRBJ2-2, with TRBD1 identical over 8 bases. For the CDR3, the DNA is TGTGCCACCAGGGAATCAGGGGGCAGACTGTTTTTT. This gives the protein CATRESGGRLFF.